The 9 T cell receptor beta chains below were found in one sample sequenced in a study of CD8+CD57+ T cells in acquired aplastic anemia. Genomic DNA constituted the template upon which TCR beta VDJ and CDR3 profiling was performed. MiXCR, run by TCRdb on the reads, gives a single entry per CDR3 protein. The table has 400,000 to 500,000 distinct CDR3 sequences, just under 70% seen once. The sequenced sample consisted of sorted CD4+, CD8+, or CD8+CD57+ T cells (not recorded which) from PBMCs. These receptors originate from a human donor in good health, serving as a control.

This clonotype has a handful of counts. The rearrangement joins TRBV7-9 to TRBJ2-5; the match to TRBD1 covers 11 bases. Losses at the gene ends were 5 bases for V and 4 bases for J; bases not matched to a gene: 3. This CDR3 contains 14 residues. The germline V gene has CDR1 SEHNR and CDR2 FQNEAQ (reference sequence). CDR3: CASSRTGGLETQYF. The CDR3 DNA reads as TGTGCCAGCAGCCGGACAGGGGGCTTAGAGACCCAGTACTTC. Supplemented by reference TRBV7-9 and TRBJ2-5, the full variable domain reads DTGVSQNPRHKITKRGQNVTFRCDPISEHNRLYWYRQTLGQGPEFLTYFQNEAQLEKSRLLSDRFSAERPKGSFSTLEIQRTEQGDSAMYLCASSRTGGLETQYFGPGTRLLVL.

This clonotype was counted once. A junction end diverges from the germline sequence, so it may reflect a read error. The chain has TRBV7-2 and TRBJ1-1, with D hard to call. This CDR3 contains 14 residues. Germline CDR1 reads SGHTA; CDR2 reads FQGNSA. The CDR3 DNA sequence: TGCGCCAGCAGCGGGCGGCCAGTGACCTCTGAAGCTTTCTTT. It is translated as CASSGRPVTSEAFF.

As for this clonotype: The junction departs from germline at one end; a sequencing error may be responsible. The genes are TRBV7-9 and TRBJ1-3; 10 nucleotides line up with TRBD1. The CDR3 has 14 residues. The germline CDR1 and CDR2 sequences are SEHNR and FQNEAQ (reference sequence). CDR3 bases: TGTGCCAGCAGCCTGGACAGGGGGGGTATCGCTATACATTTT. This encodes CASSLDRGGIAIHF.

This chain joins TRBV7-2 and TRBJ1-6; D might be TRBD1 (5 bases). Per the germline V gene, CDR1 is SGHTA and CDR2 is FQGNSA. V was trimmed by 5 bases and J by 15 bases, leaving 20 bases between them. The CDR3 spans 14 residues. CDR3 nucleotides: TGTGCCAGCAGCCTGGGGCTCTATAATTCAGACCTCCACTTT. Translation gives CASSLGLYNSDLHF.

There are many counts of this clonotype. The chain joins TRBV12-3 or TRBV12-4 to TRBJ1-3; D unresolved. CDR3 length equals 14 residues. V lost 7 bases to trimming and J lost 8 bases, with 18 bases between them. The CDR3 spells CASTLTGPGDTIYF. The CDR3 DNA follows: TGTGCCAGCACCTTAACCGGTCCCGGGGACACCATATATTTT.

V and J are TRBV10-2 and TRBJ1-2; D gene ambiguous. Germline V gene sequence: CDR1 WSHSY, CDR2 SAAADI. The CDR3 length is 13 residues. The CDR3 reads CSVAAGLGDGYTF. The CDR3 nucleotides are TGCAGCGTTGCGGCCGGCCTCGGGGATGGCTACACCTTC.

V usage is TRBV20-1 and J usage is TRBJ2-7; 12 nucleotides match TRBD1. The CDR3 contains 16 residues. The ends lost 7 bases at V and 4 bases at J; junction bases unmatched: 14. The V gene's germline CDR1 is DFQATT and CDR2 SNEGSKA (reference sequence). This CDR3 is CSVLQPGGQGAYEQYF. DNA of the CDR3: TGCAGTGTTCTCCAACCGGGGGGACAGGGGGCTTACGAGCAGTACTTC.

CDR3 in amino acids: CASSQPLGDRNNVFF. CDR3 in DNA: TGTGCCAGCAGCCAGCCCCTCGGAGACAGAAACAATGTGTTTTTT. This sequence joins TRBV14 and TRBJ2-2, with D perhaps TRBD1 (5 bases). The V end lost 3 bases, the J end lost 15 bases, and 23 bases lay between the germline ends. The CDR3 is 15 amino acids. The germline gives CDR1 SGHDN, CDR2 FVKESK.

This chain uses TRBV29-1 with TRBJ2-7; D remains ambiguous. The CDR3 sequence is 12 residues long. CDR1 is SQVTM and CDR2 is ANQGSEA in the germline V gene. V was trimmed by 4 bases and J by 3 bases, leaving 10 bases between them. This chain's CDR3 is CSVGEAFYEQYF. The DNA of the CDR3 is TGCAGCGTTGGTGAAGCCTTCTACGAGCAGTACTTC.